This TCR beta chain was recovered during a study of shared clonotypes between healthy human individuals. Overall study context: Serving as donors were a couple of women and a few men, whose ages spanned 18 to 49.

The germline CDR1 and CDR2 sequences are MNHEY and SMNVEV (reference sequence). The trim removed 4 bases at V and 7 bases at J, leaving 6 bases unmatched. The length of the CDR3 is 15 residues. Positive CCR7 selection of CD45RO-negative cells yielded the naive CD8 cells, and terminally differentiated effector memory CD45RA+ cells were excluded. The assay ran at deep level. Produced via immunoSEQ multiplex PCR; TCRdb's table is partial and in-frame only. The table lists under 2,000,000 clones, less than 95% of them singletons. This sequence originates from a young man in good health. The sequenced material came from naive CD8+ T cells sorted from blood. The rearrangement joins TRBV27 to TRBJ2-1; 11 positions agree with TRBD1. CDR3 coding DNA: TGTGCCAGCAGTTGGACAGGGGGCTTATGGAATGAGCAGTTCTTC. It is translated as CASSWTGGLWNEQFF.